The clone carrying this T cell receptor beta chain turned up a few times. The antigen remains unidentified. From RNA transcripts, TCR beta CDR3 regions were amplified. The TCR CDR3 was amplified in a first-round RT-PCR using the HTBI primer set. One entry per CDR3 protein results from TCRdb running MiXCR on the multiplex PCR reads. The sample yields roughly 740,000 distinct CDR3 sequences, less than 20% seen once. This entry belongs to a study of T cells in Graves' hyperthyroidism and ophthalmopathy. General study points: Ophthalmopathy was predicted by the model a median of 6.5 months ahead of onset.

The CDR3 consists of 15 residues. Trimming pared 6 bases from V and 1 base from J, leaving 15 bases between. CDR1 MDHEN and CDR2 SYDVKM come from the germline V gene. J is TRBJ1-2 and V is TRBV28; the D is unclear. This TCR came from a man aged 18 to 29 with Graves' hyperthyroidism. The sequenced sample consisted of blood. In nucleotides, the CDR3 is TGTGCCAGCAGCCTCCCCCCGGGCCATAACTATGGCTACACCTTC. As protein: CASSLPPGHNYGYTF.